The present entry profiles one T cell receptor beta chain with its context. The clone's antigen remains unknown. Within one base of it there is no much larger clone, and no base qualities were kept. According to the germline V gene, CDR1 reads SNHLY and CDR2 reads FYNNEI. The CDR3 runs 15 residues from the cysteine to the phenylalanine. Left in the record is the CDR3 DNA by itself, 45 bases read in frame from the first base. Trimming costs V 5 bases and J 6 bases, and their ends lie 17 bases apart. To demonstrate the VDJtools post-analysis software, the study profiled TCR beta repertoires from the peripheral blood of around 13 young patients with multiple sclerosis. The patients with multiple sclerosis were children and adolescents between about 6 and 16 years of age. The source of the sample is a study of post-analysis software for immune sequencing data (dated by TCRdb to between 2015 and 2016). Notes on the research overall: Recorded disease courses included relapsing-remitting, secondary progressive and progressive-relapsing multiple sclerosis, with some patients lacking subtype annotation. A subset of samples was prepared in parallel using single-end sample barcoding, then pooled and co-amplified after Illumina adapter ligation. Patient repertoires were compared against ten to twelve previously published healthy control repertoires from donors aged about 6 to 27 years. What the work shows at the level of the full study, not this receptor alone: Multiple sclerosis patients had significantly lower normalized Chao1 diversity than controls, a result that suggests substantial peripheral T-cell clonal expansion. The multiple sclerosis patient group was slightly younger than the control group. Significantly higher frequencies in patients than in controls were found for a few TRBV segments, including TRBV5-6, TRBV5-1 and TRBV20-1. Direct clustering with F measure revealed strong co-clustering of samples prepared in the same batch, which led to a batch-effect correction.

Library generation was performed with PCR. The reads were generated on an Illumina HiSeq 2500. Unique molecular identifiers were incorporated into TCR beta cDNA libraries to reduce PCR and sequencing biases. Roughly 500,000 cDNA molecules were obtained per 1 to 10 million input T cells, so each molecule approximated one T cell. The patient libraries were prepared and sequenced with the same protocol used for the earlier healthy control dataset. Within a given batch, samples were prepared together, multiplexed and sequenced on the same HiSeq lane. The original pipeline was this. Raw barcoded reads were processed with MIGEC, discarding single-read molecular identifier groups before consensus assembly and CDR3 extraction. VDJtools was used for post-analysis of the clonotype tables, with diversity normalized by down-sampling every dataset to the smallest sample size. In repertoire overlap clustering, CDR3 amino acid sequences, but not nucleotide sequences, were matched to correct batch-related cross-sample contamination. In TCRdb, the public reads were trimmed at Q25 with fastp and aligned with MiXCR, with productive beta chains retained. Each CDR3 protein gets just one entry, which takes the most common genes and DNA from the rows behind it. TCRdb assigned the V and J calls; the authors' analysis was not used. For this sample there are around 500,000 distinct CDR3 sequences; less than 40% appear just once. Around 5.9% of the sample comes from the top ten.

Sequencing was done on a sample of blood. This receptor chain uses TRBV2 and TRBJ1-5; the D segment could be TRBD1, given 6 matching bases. The source is a girl aged 2-17 years with multiple sclerosis. The DNA sequence is given as TGTGCCAGCAGTCCCAACCACAGGGTAGCTCAGCCCCAGCATTTT. Its protein product is CASSPNHRVAQPQHF.